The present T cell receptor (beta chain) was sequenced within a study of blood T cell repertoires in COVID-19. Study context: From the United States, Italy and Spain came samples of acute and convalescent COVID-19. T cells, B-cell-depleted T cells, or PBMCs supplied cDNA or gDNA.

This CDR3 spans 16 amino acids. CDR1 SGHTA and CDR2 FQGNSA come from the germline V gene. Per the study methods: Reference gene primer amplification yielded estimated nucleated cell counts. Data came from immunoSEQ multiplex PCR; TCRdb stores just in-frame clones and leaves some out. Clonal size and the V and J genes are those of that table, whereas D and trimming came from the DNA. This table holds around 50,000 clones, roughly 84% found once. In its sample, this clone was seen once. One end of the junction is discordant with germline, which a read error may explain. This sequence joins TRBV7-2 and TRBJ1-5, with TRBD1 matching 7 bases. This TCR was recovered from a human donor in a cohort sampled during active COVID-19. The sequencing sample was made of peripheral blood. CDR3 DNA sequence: TGTGCCAGCAACTTAGGTCCAGGGGGAAACAATCAGCCCCAGCATTTT. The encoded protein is CASNLGPGGNNQPQHF.